These T cell receptor beta chains were read from a single sample in a study of vaccination and CD4 T cells after COVID-19. Antigens for these TCRs are unknown. TCRdb fed the PCR reads into MiXCR, producing one record per CDR3 protein. The sample shows over 9,000 distinct CDR3 sequences, 45% to 65% of them seen only once. The specimen sequenced was CD4+ T cells from blood, cultured in vitro. These receptors all stem from a human donor who had recovered from COVID-19. Both conserved end residues are part of each CDR3. The D gene is left open where the match is weak. Clone size, where shown, is once, few, many, or a class for clones that have expanded.

TRBJ2-3 | 16 | TRBD1 | . | TRBV4-1 | CASSPKDRARTDTQYF | TGCGCCAGCAGCCCAAAGGACAGGGCGCGTACAGATACGCAGTATTTT
TRBJ2-3 | 14 | . | few | TRBV2 | CASEGAASTDTQYF | TGTGCCAGCGAGGGAGCCGCTAGCACAGATACGCAGTATTTT
TRBJ1-2 | 13 | TRBD1 | . | TRBV15 | CATSRIQGDGYTF | TGTGCCACCAGCAGAATCCAGGGGGATGGCTACACCTTC
TRBJ2-1 | 16 | TRBD2 | . | TRBV20-1 | CSARDPTSGLGNEQFF | TGCAGTGCTAGAGATCCCACTAGCGGGCTGGGCAATGAGCAGTTCTTC
TRBJ1-6 | 12 | TRBD1 | . | TRBV27 | CASSYRGRALHF | TGTGCCAGCAGTTACAGGGGACGGGCCCTCCACTTT
TRBJ2-7 | 12 | TRBD1 | . | TRBV20-1 | CSAPRQGYEQYF | TGCAGTGCTCCTCGACAGGGGTACGAGCAGTACTTC
TRBJ2-3 | 13 | . | . | TRBV30 | CAPRGRRVDTQYF | TGTGCCCCAAGGGGTAGGAGAGTAGATACGCAGTATTTT
TRBJ2-1 | 18 | . | . | TRBV20-1 | CSAKGRRGGGLSYNEQFF | TGCAGTGCTAAGGGACGGCGGGGAGGGGGCCTCTCCTACAATGAGCAGTTCTTC
TRBJ2-5 | 15 | . | . | TRBV7-9 | CASSFGGSGKETQYF | TGTGCCAGCAGCTTTGGTGGCAGTGGGAAGGAGACCCAGTACTTC
TRBJ2-3 | 15 | . | . | TRBV20-1 | CSASMASDRTDTQYF | TGCAGTGCTAGCATGGCTAGCGATAGGACAGATACGCAGTATTTT
TRBJ1-3 | 14 | . | large | TRBV6-5 | CASSSGSSGNTIYF | TGTGCCAGCAGTTCCGGTAGCTCTGGAAACACCATATATTTT
TRBJ1-2 | 13 | TRBD1 | . | TRBV7-8 | CVSSLTTGSGYTF | TGTGTCAGCAGCCTCACGACAGGGTCGGGCTACACCTTC
TRBJ1-6 | 15 | TRBD1 | . | TRBV12-3/TRBV12-4 | CASSLRDSNNSPLHF | TGTGCCAGCAGTTTAAGGGACAGCAATAATTCACCCCTCCACTTT
TRBJ1-5 | 13 | . | once | TRBV7-9 | CASSLGVFQPQHF | TGTGCCAGCAGCTTAGGGGTGTTTCAGCCCCAGCATTTT
TRBJ1-2 | 12 | TRBD1 | . | TRBV30 | CAWGDGQGVYTF | TGTGCCTGGGGTGATGGACAGGGGGTTTACACCTTC
TRBJ1-4 | 14 | . | . | TRBV21-1 | CASVERPSGEKLFF | TGTGCCAGCGTGGAACGGCCTTCTGGCGAAAAACTGTTTTTT
TRBJ2-7 | 14 | TRBD1 | . | TRBV20-1 | CSASRQGATYEQYF | TGCAGTGCTAGCCGACAGGGGGCCACCTACGAGCAGTACTTC
TRBJ1-2 | 15 | TRBD1 | . | TRBV7-9 | CASSPSGGTEHGYTF | TGTGCCAGCAGCCCCTCAGGGGGAACTGAGCATGGCTACACCTTC
TRBJ2-4 | 15 | . | . | TRBV10-1 | CASSESKGWQNIQYF | TGCGCCAGCAGTGAGTCGAAGGGGTGGCAAAACATTCAGTACTTC
TRBJ1-3 | 14 | TRBD1 | . | TRBV19 | CASRLQGSGNTIYF | TGTGCCAGTAGACTACAGGGGTCGGGAAACACCATATATTTT
TRBJ2-2 | 17 | . | . | TRBV20-1 | CSARPRDAAYGTGELFF | TGCAGTGCTAGACCTCGGGACGCAGCGTATGGCACCGGGGAGCTGTTTTTT
TRBJ1-3 | 15 | . | . | TRBV7-9 | CASSLDGSSGNTIYF | TGTGCCAGCAGCCTAGACGGTAGCTCTGGAAACACCATATATTTT
TRBJ2-3 | 17 | TRBD2 | . | TRBV7-3 | CASSPMASGRAGDTQYF | TGTGCCAGCAGCCCAATGGCTAGCGGGAGGGCAGGAGATACGCAGTATTTT
TRBJ2-1 | 14 | TRBD2 | . | TRBV6-2/TRBV6-3 | CASSPRLAGDQQFF | TGTGCCAGCAGCCCCAGACTAGCGGGAGACCAGCAGTTCTTC
TRBJ2-1 | 18 | TRBD1 | . | TRBV15 | CATSRGRDRGLEHNEQFF | TGTGCCACCAGCAGAGGCAGGGACAGGGGACTAGAGCACAATGAGCAGTTCTTC
TRBJ2-3 | 13 | . | . | TRBV6-2/TRBV6-3 | CASSYRGTDTQCF | TGTGCCAGCAGTTACAGGGGCACAGATACGCAGTGTTTT
TRBJ2-1 | 16 | . | . | TRBV7-2 | CASSLVPSGQYNEQFF | TGTGCCAGCAGCTTAGTTCCTAGCGGACAGTACAATGAGCAGTTCTTC
TRBJ2-5 | 13 | TRBD2 | . | TRBV29-1 | CSARDGLVVPQYF | TGCAGCGCTAGAGACGGACTAGTGGTCCCCCAGTACTTC
TRBJ1-2 | 15 | . | few | TRBV20-1 | CSANNQGTPSMGYTF | TGCAGTGCCAACAACCAGGGGACTCCAAGTATGGGCTACACCTTC
TRBJ2-7 | 16 | . | . | TRBV15 | CATSSPGLLPSYEQYF | TGTGCCACCAGCAGCCCGGGACTTCTTCCATCCTACGAGCAGTACTTC
TRBJ2-5 | 15 | . | large | TRBV20-1 | CSAHGPWTEQETQYF | TGCAGTGCTCACGGGCCCTGGACGGAACAAGAGACCCAGTACTTC
TRBJ2-1 | 20 | TRBD2 | once | TRBV6-1 | CASSHQRTERGLAAYNEQFF | TGTGCCAGCAGTCACCAAAGGACTGAACGGGGACTAGCGGCCTACAATGAGCAGTTCTTC
TRBJ2-3 | 17 | TRBD2 | . | TRBV11-2 | CASSLLAGGPATDTQYF | TGTGCCAGCAGCTTACTAGCGGGAGGGCCCGCGACAGATACGCAGTATTTT
TRBJ2-1 | 15 | TRBD2 | . | TRBV19 | CASSTGTSGSNEQFF | TGTGCCAGTAGTACAGGGACTAGCGGGAGTAATGAGCAGTTCTTC
TRBJ2-5 | 18 | TRBD2 | once | TRBV30 | CAWTRTSAGRRAGETQYF | TGTGCCTGGACCAGAACGTCAGCGGGACGAAGGGCCGGGGAGACCCAGTACTTC
TRBJ1-5 | 16 | . | . | TRBV20-1 | CSALSLTAGEEEPQHF | TGCAGTGCTCTGAGCTTAACGGCGGGGGAGGAGGAGCCCCAGCATTTT
TRBJ2-1 | 16 | TRBD2 | few | TRBV20-1 | CSAKGLAGGYYNEQFF | TGCAGTGCCAAGGGACTAGCGGGAGGATACTACAATGAGCAGTTCTTC
TRBJ2-2 | 14 | . | . | TRBV7-3 | CASSLTTGTGELFF | TGTGCCAGCAGCTTAACTACGGGAACCGGGGAGCTGTTTTTT
TRBJ1-2 | 14 | . | few | TRBV29-1 | CSVVGGAYDYGYTF | TGCAGCGTTGTTGGGGGGGCTTACGACTATGGCTACACCTTC
TRBJ2-7 | 15 | TRBD2 | . | TRBV6-1 | CASSRDLAGVYEQYF | TGTGCCAGCAGTCGCGACTTGGCGGGAGTGTACGAGCAGTACTTC
TRBJ2-7 | 11 | . | . | TRBV20-1 | CSASPTYEQYF | TGCAGTGCTAGCCCTACGTACGAGCAGTACTTC
TRBJ1-1 | 14 | . | . | TRBV20-1 | CSARAGGAAVEAFF | TGCAGTGCTAGAGCGGGAGGGGCAGCAGTTGAAGCTTTCTTT